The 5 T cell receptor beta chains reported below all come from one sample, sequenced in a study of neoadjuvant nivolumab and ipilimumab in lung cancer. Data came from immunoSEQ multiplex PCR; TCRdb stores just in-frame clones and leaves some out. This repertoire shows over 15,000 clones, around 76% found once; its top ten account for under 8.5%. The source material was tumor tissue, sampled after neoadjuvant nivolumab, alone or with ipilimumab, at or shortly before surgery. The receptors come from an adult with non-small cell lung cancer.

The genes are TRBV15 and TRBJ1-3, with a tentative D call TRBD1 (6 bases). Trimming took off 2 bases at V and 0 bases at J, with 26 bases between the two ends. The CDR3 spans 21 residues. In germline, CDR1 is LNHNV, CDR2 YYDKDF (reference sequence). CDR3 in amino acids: CATSRTIDGGTTTHSGNTIYF. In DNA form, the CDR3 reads TGTGCCACCAGCAGAACAATTGACGGGGGCACAACTACCCACTCTGGAAACACCATATATTTT.

The CDR3, as DNA: TGTGCCAGCAGCACAAGTGGGTCCCTTTCCCAAAACACTGAAGCTTTCTTT. Its translation is CASSTSGSLSQNTEAFF. The J gene is TRBJ1-1, the V gene TRBV7-2; the D is unclear. The length of the CDR3 is 17 residues. The ends were cut back, 5 bases at V and 2 bases at J, with 21 bases in the middle. Germline CDR1 reads SGHTA; CDR2 reads FQGNSA.

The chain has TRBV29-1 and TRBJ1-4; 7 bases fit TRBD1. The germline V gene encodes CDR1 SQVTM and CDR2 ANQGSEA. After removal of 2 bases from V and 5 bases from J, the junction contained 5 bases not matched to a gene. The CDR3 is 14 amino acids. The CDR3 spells CSVETSGGNEKLFF. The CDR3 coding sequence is TGCAGCGTTGAAACATCAGGGGGGAATGAAAAACTGTTTTTT.

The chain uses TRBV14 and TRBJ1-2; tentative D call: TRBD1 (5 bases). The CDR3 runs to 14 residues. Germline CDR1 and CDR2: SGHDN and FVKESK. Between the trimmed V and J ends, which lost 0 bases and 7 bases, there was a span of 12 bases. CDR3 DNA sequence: TGTGCCAGCAGCCAAGAAGTCAGGGCGAGTGGCTACACCTTC. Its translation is CASSQEVRASGYTF.

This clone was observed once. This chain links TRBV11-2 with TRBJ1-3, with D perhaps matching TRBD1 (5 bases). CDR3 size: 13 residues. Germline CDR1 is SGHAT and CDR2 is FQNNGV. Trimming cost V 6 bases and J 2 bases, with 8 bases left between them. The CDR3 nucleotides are TGTGCCAGCAGTGGGGCGCCTGGAAACACCATATATTTT. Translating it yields CASSGAPGNTIYF.